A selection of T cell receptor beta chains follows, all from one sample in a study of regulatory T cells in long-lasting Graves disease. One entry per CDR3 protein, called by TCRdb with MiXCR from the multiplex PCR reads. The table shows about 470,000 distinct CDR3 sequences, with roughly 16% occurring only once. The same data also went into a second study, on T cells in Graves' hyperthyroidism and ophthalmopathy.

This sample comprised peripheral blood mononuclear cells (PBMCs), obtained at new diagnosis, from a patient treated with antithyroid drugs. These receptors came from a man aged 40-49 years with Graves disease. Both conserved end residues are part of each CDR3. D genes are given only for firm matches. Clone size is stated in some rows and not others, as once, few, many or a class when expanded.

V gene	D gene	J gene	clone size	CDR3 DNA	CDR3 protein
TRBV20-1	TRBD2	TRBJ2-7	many	TGCAGTGCTGCCCCCGGGACTAGAAACTACGAGCAGTACTTC	CSAAPGTRNYEQYF
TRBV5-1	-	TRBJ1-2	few	TGCGCCAGCAGCTCCACTGCGGGGGGCTACACCTTC	CASSSTAGGYTF
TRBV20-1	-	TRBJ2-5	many	TGCAGTGCAACCAATGGCTTGTCCGTCGAGACCCAGTACTTC	CSATNGLSVETQYF
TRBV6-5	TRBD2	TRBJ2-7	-	TGTGCCAGCAGTTTTAGCGGGAGTACCAACGAGCAGTACTTC	CASSFSGSTNEQYF
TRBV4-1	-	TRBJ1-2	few	TGCGCCAGCAGCCAAGTAAATACAGAGAACTATGGCTACACCTTC	CASSQVNTENYGYTF
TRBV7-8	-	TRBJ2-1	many	TGTGCCAGCAACGTCTTCGGTAGCTCCTACAATGAGCAGTTCTTC	CASNVFGSSYNEQFF
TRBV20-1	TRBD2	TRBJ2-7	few	TGCAGTGCTAGAGATCCGACTAGCGGCCCCTACGAGCAGTACTTC	CSARDPTSGPYEQYF
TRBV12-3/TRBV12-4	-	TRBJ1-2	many	TGTGCCAGCAGTTTAGGCAGGGGTGCCTATGGCTACACCTTC	CASSLGRGAYGYTF
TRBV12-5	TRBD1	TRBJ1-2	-	TGTGCTAGTGGACCGGACAGGGAAGGGTATGGCTACACCTTC	CASGPDREGYGYTF
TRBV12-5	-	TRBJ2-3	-	TGTGCTAGTGGTTTGGATAGCCACCCGGCAGATACGCAGTATTTT	CASGLDSHPADTQYF
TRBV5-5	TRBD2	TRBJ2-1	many	TGTGCCAGCAGCCAGGGACTAGCGGAGTTATATGAGCAGTTCTTC	CASSQGLAELYEQFF
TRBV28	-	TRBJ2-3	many	TGTGCCAGCAGTTTATCCGCTCCCAGCACAGATACGCAGTATTTT	CASSLSAPSTDTQYF
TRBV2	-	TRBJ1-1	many	TGTGCCAGCAGCCCCCGAGGGAACACTGAAGCTTTCTTT	CASSPRGNTEAFF
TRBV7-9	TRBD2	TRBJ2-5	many	TGTGCCAGCAGCTTAGACCTAGCGGGAGAGACCCAGTACTTC	CASSLDLAGETQYF
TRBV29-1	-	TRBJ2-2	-	TGCAGCGTTGAAGATCAGGGTCGTCAGCCGAACACCGGGGAGCTGTTTTTT	CSVEDQGRQPNTGELFF
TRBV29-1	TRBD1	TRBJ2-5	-	TGCAGCGCCATGACAGGGGGCGCGGGGACCCAGTACTTC	CSAMTGGAGTQYF
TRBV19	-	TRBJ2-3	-	TGTGCCAGTAGTCCCCGAAACACAGATACGCAGTATTTT	CASSPRNTDTQYF
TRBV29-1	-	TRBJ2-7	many	TGCAGCGTTGAAGACCCAGGCTACGAGCAGTACTTC	CSVEDPGYEQYF
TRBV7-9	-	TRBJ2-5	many	TGTGCCACCAACAGGGTCGAGACCCAGTACTTC	CATNRVETQYF
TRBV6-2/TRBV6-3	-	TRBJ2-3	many	TGTGCCAGCAGTTCAGGGTTGGGCACAGATACGCAGTATTTT	CASSSGLGTDTQYF
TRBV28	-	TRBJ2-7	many	TGTGCCAGCAGTTTATTCGGGGGTAATTCCTACGAGCAGTACTTC	CASSLFGGNSYEQYF
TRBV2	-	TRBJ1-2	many	TGTGCCAGCAGTCGAGACAGAAGCTATGGCTACACCTTC	CASSRDRSYGYTF
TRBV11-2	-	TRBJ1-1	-	TGTGCCAGCATCGGCCCATTGAGGAACACTGAAGCTTTCTTT	CASIGPLRNTEAFF
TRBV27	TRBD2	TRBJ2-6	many	TGTGCCAGCAGTTTATTTAGCGGGAGTGGCTCTGGGGCCAACGTCCTGACTTTC	CASSLFSGSGSGANVLTF
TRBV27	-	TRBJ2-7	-	TGTGCCAGCAGTGCCTCTAGCGACGGTGAGCAGTACTTC	CASSASSDGEQYF
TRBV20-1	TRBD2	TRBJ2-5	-	TGCAGTGCTAGTGGAGCGGGAGGGCCCAGGGAGACCCAGTACTTC	CSASGAGGPRETQYF
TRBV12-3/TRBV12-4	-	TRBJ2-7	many	TGTGCCAGCAGTTTTGGACAGTCACCCTCCTACGAGCAGTACTTC	CASSFGQSPSYEQYF
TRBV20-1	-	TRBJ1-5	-	TGCAGTGCTAGTATACGGCTGGGCAATCAGCCCCAGCATTTT	CSASIRLGNQPQHF
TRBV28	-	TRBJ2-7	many	TGTGCCAGCAGTTTCGGGGGACTTGGTTCGACCTACGAGCAGTACTTC	CASSFGGLGSTYEQYF
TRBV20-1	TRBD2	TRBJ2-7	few	TGCAGTGCTAGAGATAATTCTAGCGGTCCCGTCTCCTACGAGCAGTACTTC	CSARDNSSGPVSYEQYF
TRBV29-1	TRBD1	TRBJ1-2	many	TGCAGCGTTGAAGACGGGGTCAGGGGGTTTTACTTC	CSVEDGVRGFYF
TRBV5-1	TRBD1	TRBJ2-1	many	TGCGCCAGCAGCTTGGGAGGACAGGGGTACAATGAGCAGTTCTTC	CASSLGGQGYNEQFF
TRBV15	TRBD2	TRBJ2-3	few	TGTGCCACCAGCAGAGTTGGGAGACTAGCGGGAGTAGATACGCAGTATTTT	CATSRVGRLAGVDTQYF
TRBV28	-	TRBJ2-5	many	TGTGCCAGCAGCCCGGGCACTGAGACCCAGTACTTC	CASSPGTETQYF
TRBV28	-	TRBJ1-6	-	TGTGCCAGCAGCTTTTCACAGAGGGGCTCCTATAATTCACCCCTCCACTTT	CASSFSQRGSYNSPLHF
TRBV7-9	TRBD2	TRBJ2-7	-	TGCGCCAGCAGCCAAGCCCATGGGGGGGGTTACTACGAGCAGTACTTC	CASSQAHGGGYYEQYF
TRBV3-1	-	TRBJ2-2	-	TGTGCCAGCAGCCAAAAGGCGAGAGGAACCGGCACCGGGGAGCTGTTTTTT	CASSQKARGTGTGELFF
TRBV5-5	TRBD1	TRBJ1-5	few	TGTGCCAGCAGTTGGGGACAGGGTGGGGATCAGCCCCAGCATTTT	CASSWGQGGDQPQHF
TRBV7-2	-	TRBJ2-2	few	TGTGCCAGCAGCAGACTTGGGGGGGCCACCGGGGAGCTGTTTTTT	CASSRLGGATGELFF
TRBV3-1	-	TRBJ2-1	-	TGTGCCAGCAGCCAAGGAACGCACACCTACAATGAGCAGTTCTTC	CASSQGTHTYNEQFF
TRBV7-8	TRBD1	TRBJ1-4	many	TGTGCCAGCAGCTTACCGGGACAGGGGGCAATAGGTCTGTTTTTT	CASSLPGQGAIGLFF
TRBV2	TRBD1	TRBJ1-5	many	TGTGCCAGCAGTTCCGGGACAGGGGGCGGGCCCCAGCATTTT	CASSSGTGGGPQHF
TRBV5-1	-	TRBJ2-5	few	TGCGCCAGCAGCTTAAGACAGACGAAAGAGACCCAGTACTTC	CASSLRQTKETQYF
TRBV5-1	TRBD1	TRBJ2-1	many	TGCGCCAGCAGCCCACAGGGGGCCGCGGACAATGAGCAGTTCTTC	CASSPQGAADNEQFF
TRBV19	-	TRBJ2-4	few	TGTGCCAGTAGTAACAGGGTTGCCAAAAACATTCAGTACTTC	CASSNRVAKNIQYF
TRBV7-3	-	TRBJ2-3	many	TGTGCCAGCGGGCGGGTTAGCACAGATACGCAGTATTTT	CASGRVSTDTQYF
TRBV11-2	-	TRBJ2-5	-	TGTGCCAGCAGCTCCGAATGGACCCAGTACTTC	CASSSEWTQYF
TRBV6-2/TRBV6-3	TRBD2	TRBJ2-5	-	TGTGCCAGCAGTGCCTTAGCGGGAGTTCGGGACCAAGAGACCCAGTACTTC	CASSALAGVRDQETQYF
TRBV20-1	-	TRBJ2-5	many	TGCAGTGCAAATGGGGAATTTATGTACCAAGAGACCCAGTACTTC	CSANGEFMYQETQYF
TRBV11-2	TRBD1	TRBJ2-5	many	TGTGCCAGCAGCTCAGGACAGGGGCCAGAGACCCAGTACTTC	CASSSGQGPETQYF
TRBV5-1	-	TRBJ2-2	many	TGTGCCAGCAGCCGAGAGTTGAGCACCGGGGAGCTGTTTTTT	CASSRELSTGELFF
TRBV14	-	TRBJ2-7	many	TGTGCCAGCAGCCAACCGGGATCGACCTACGAGCAGTACTTC	CASSQPGSTYEQYF
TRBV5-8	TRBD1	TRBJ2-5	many	TGTGCCAGCAGCTTAGGGGACAGGGCGGGGGAGACCCAGTACTTC	CASSLGDRAGETQYF
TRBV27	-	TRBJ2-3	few	TGTGCCAGCAGGAATGGGGGCACAGATACGCAGTATTTT	CASRNGGTDTQYF
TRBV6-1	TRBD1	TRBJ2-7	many	TGTGCCAGCAGTGGCGCCAGGGGGAAAGTCTACGAGCAGTACTTC	CASSGARGKVYEQYF
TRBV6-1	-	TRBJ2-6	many	TGTGCCAGCCTCTCTGGGGCCAACGTCCTGACTTTC	CASLSGANVLTF
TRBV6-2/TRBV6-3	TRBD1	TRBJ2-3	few	TGTGCCAGCAGTTACTCAGTGGCAGGGGGCGCAAGCACAGATACGCAGTATTTT	CASSYSVAGGASTDTQYF
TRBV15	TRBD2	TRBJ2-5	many	TGTGCCACCAGCAGAATTGGACTAGCGGGAACAGGGGAGACCCAGTACTTC	CATSRIGLAGTGETQYF
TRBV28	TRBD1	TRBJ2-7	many	TGTGCCAGCGACGGACAGGGCTACGAGCAGTACTTC	CASDGQGYEQYF